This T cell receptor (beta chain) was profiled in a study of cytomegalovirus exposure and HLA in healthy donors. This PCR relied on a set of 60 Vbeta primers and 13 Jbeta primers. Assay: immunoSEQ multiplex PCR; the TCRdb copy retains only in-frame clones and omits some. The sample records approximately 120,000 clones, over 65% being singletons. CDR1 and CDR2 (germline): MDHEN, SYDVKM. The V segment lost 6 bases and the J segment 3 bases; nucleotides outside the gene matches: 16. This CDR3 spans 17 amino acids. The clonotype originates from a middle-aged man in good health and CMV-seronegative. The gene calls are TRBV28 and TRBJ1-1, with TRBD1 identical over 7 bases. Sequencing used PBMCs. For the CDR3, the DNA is TGTGCCAGCAGCCCCTCAGGGGGGTTGCCCTTGGACACTGAAGCTTTCTTT. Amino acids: CASSPSGGLPLDTEAFF.